Listed here is a single TCR beta chain. The sample is drawn from a study of blood T cells in healthy people across ages. Study as a whole: About one barcoded TCR beta cDNA was captured per two T cells.

Using a J-beta primer mix together with a sample-barcoded 5' primer, a second PCR was run for roughly 6 to 12 cycles. TCRdb reprocessed the 5' RACE reads with MiXCR, giving one entry per CDR3 protein. The table includes approximately 1,100,000 distinct CDR3 sequences, less than 50% detected once. Donors gave around 10 milliliters of peripheral blood apiece. This CDR3 has 15 residues. The sequenced material came from blood. The sequence derives from a woman aged 60-75 years in good health. The chain joins TRBV21-1 to TRBJ1-5. TRBV21-1 is a listed pseudogene. The DNA for the CDR3 is TGTGCCAGCAGCAAGCGAAAGGAGCGCAATCAGCCCCAGCATTTT. This translates into CASSKRKERNQPQHF.